Listed below are T cell receptor beta chains from one sample, sequenced in a study of cytomegalovirus exposure and HLA in healthy donors. Measured with immunoSEQ multiplex PCR; TCRdb has only the in-frame clones, and not every one. The table lists more than 110,000 clones, 88% of them singletons. The sequenced sample was PBMCs. The receptors here all came from a woman under 30 in good health and CMV-seropositive. Each CDR3 is given with its conserved first and last residue. The D gene is left open where the match is weak. Size values are once, few and many counts, or a class for expanded clones, and some rows have none.

V gene	clone size	J gene	D gene	CDR3 DNA	CDR3 protein
TRBV4-1	NA	TRBJ1-5	NA	TGCGCCAGCAGCCAGAGTCACGGTATTTTGAGGCCCCAGCATTTT	CASSQSHGILRPQHF
TRBV2	NA	TRBJ1-3	NA	TGTGCCAGCAGTGACGTAGGGGGAGGAAACACCATATATTTT	CASSDVGGGNTIYF
TRBV29-1	NA	TRBJ2-1	TRBD2	TGCAGCGCCGCTCCCGGGACTAGCGGGAGCAATGAGCAGTTCTTC	CSAAPGTSGSNEQFF
TRBV10-3	NA	TRBJ1-4	TRBD1	TGTGCCACCCGAGACGGACAGGGTGAAAAACTGTTTTTT	CATRDGQGEKLFF
TRBV19	NA	TRBJ2-7	TRBD1	TGTGCCAGTAGTCCATGGACAGGGTCGGGCTACGAGCAGTACTTC	CASSPWTGSGYEQYF
TRBV7-2	NA	TRBJ1-2	NA	TGTGCCAGCAGCTCTACAGGGTATGGCTACACCTTC	CASSSTGYGYTF
TRBV10-3	NA	TRBJ1-1	TRBD1	TGTGCCATCAGCTACGACAGGGCCACTGAAGCTTTCTTT	CAISYDRATEAFF
TRBV29-1	NA	TRBJ1-5	TRBD1	TGCAGCGTCAACCGGGACAGGGGTTCCAATCAGCCCCAGCATTTT	CSVNRDRGSNQPQHF
TRBV19	NA	TRBJ2-7	TRBD2	TGTGCCAGTAGTGGGCCCGGCGGGAGCTACGAGCAGTACTTC	CASSGPGGSYEQYF
TRBV5-5	NA	TRBJ1-3	NA	TGTGCCAGCAGCTTGGCCTCGGGGTACTCTGGAAACACCATATATTTT	CASSLASGYSGNTIYF
TRBV19	once	TRBJ1-3	NA	TGTGCCAGCACCCTGACAGCCTCTGGAAACACCATATATTTT	CASTLTASGNTIYF
TRBV18	NA	TRBJ2-7	TRBD1	TGTGCCAGCTCACCGGGACAGTCGAACGAGCAGTACTTC	CASSPGQSNEQYF
TRBV5-6	NA	TRBJ1-4	NA	TGTGCCAGCAGCTTGGCGGCAGGTCGCAATGAAAAACTGTTTTTT	CASSLAAGRNEKLFF
TRBV6-5	NA	TRBJ1-2	TRBD1	TGTGCCAGCAGTCATTCCGGGACAGCTAACTATGGCTACACCTTC	CASSHSGTANYGYTF
TRBV14	NA	TRBJ2-2	NA	TGTGCCAGCAGCCAAGATGGGGGCAGAAGTAGGACCGGGGAGCTGTTTTTT	CASSQDGGRSRTGELFF
TRBV4-2	few	TRBJ1-5	NA	TGTGCCAGCAGCCAAGTAGGAGGGTTGGTTGATCAGCCCCAGCATTTT	CASSQVGGLVDQPQHF
TRBV28	NA	TRBJ1-3	TRBD1	TGTGCCAGCAGTTTCCGGGACAGAGCCGGAAACACCATATATTTT	CASSFRDRAGNTIYF
TRBV11-3	NA	TRBJ2-1	NA	TGTGCCAGCAGCTTAGAAGAGGATCTCTCCTACAATGAGCAGTTCTTC	CASSLEEDLSYNEQFF
TRBV2	few	TRBJ1-1	NA	TGTGCCAGCCAGATGAACACTGAAGCTTTCTTT	CASQMNTEAFF
TRBV18	NA	TRBJ1-2	NA	TGTGCCAGCTCACCAATTGGAGGTGAAGTATTTGGCTACACCTTC	CASSPIGGEVFGYTF
TRBV28	NA	TRBJ2-1	NA	TGTGCCAGCAGTTCAGGACAGACCGATGAGCAGTTCTTC	CASSSGQTDEQFF
TRBV2	NA	TRBJ1-1	TRBD1	TGTGCCAGCACAGGGGGCCTGAACACTGAAGCTTTCTTT	CASTGGLNTEAFF
TRBV9	NA	TRBJ2-1	TRBD2	TGTGCCAGCAGCGTCAACTTAGCGGGCCGCTACAATGAGCAGTTCTTC	CASSVNLAGRYNEQFF
TRBV6-5	NA	TRBJ2-7	TRBD1	TGTGCCAGCAGTTACGGGACAGGGAGCGAGCAGTACTTC	CASSYGTGSEQYF
TRBV19	NA	TRBJ2-5	TRBD2	TGTGCCAGTAGTATCGGTACTAGCGGGGGATTCACCGAGACCCAGTACTTC	CASSIGTSGGFTETQYF
TRBV7-6	NA	TRBJ2-3	NA	TGTGCCAGCAGCTTAGAGGCTAGCGTCAGCACAGATACGCAGTATTTT	CASSLEASVSTDTQYF
TRBV6-5	NA	TRBJ1-1	NA	TGTGCCAGCAGCCGGCCAGGGACTGAAGCTTTCTTT	CASSRPGTEAFF
TRBV27	once	TRBJ1-1	TRBD1	TGTGCCAGCAGTTTGACAGGGACGGGGGTAGCTTTCTTT	CASSLTGTGVAFF
TRBV7-2	NA	TRBJ2-7	NA	TGTGCCAGCAGCTTAGCCCAGGGCTACGAGCAGTACTTC	CASSLAQGYEQYF
TRBV5-4	NA	TRBJ1-3	NA	TGTGCCAGCAGCTTGTCCCGGGGCTCTGGAAACACCATATATTTT	CASSLSRGSGNTIYF
TRBV19	few	TRBJ2-7	TRBD2	TGTGCCAGTAGTAGACTAGCGGGAAGCGAGCAGTACTTC	CASSRLAGSEQYF
TRBV19	NA	TRBJ2-1	NA	TGTGCCAGTAGTATTAAGAGTTTCTCCTACAATGAGCAGTTCTTC	CASSIKSFSYNEQFF
TRBV11-3	NA	TRBJ2-1	NA	TGTGCCAGCAGCTTAGACACCTACAATGAGCAGTTCTTC	CASSLDTYNEQFF
TRBV6-4	NA	TRBJ2-3	TRBD1	TGTGCCAGCAGTGACAACCGGGACAGGGGGATCCTTAGCACAGATACGCAGTATTTT	CASSDNRDRGILSTDTQYF
TRBV27	few	TRBJ2-7	TRBD2	TGTGCCAGCAGTTTAAGGCCTGGGAGGGCCTACGAGCAGTACTTC	CASSLRPGRAYEQYF
TRBV5-4	NA	TRBJ2-1	TRBD2	TGTGCCAGCAGCGGAGCAGGGACTAGCGGGGCCAATGAGCAGTTCTTC	CASSGAGTSGANEQFF
TRBV9	NA	TRBJ1-2	TRBD1	TGTGCCAGCAGCGCGCCGGGACAGTACTATGGCTACACCTTC	CASSAPGQYYGYTF
TRBV28	NA	TRBJ1-1	TRBD1	TGTGCCAGCAGTTTCCTCCCGGGACAGCCCCGGGGAGCTTTCTTT	CASSFLPGQPRGAFF
TRBV28	NA	TRBJ1-1	NA	TGTGCCAGCAGTTCACCGGGAGGGGGACTCGGTGAAGCTTTCTTT	CASSSPGGGLGEAFF
TRBV15	NA	TRBJ2-1	NA	TGTGCCACCAGCGGATTCCATCAGGCCTACAATGAGCAGTTCTTC	CATSGFHQAYNEQFF
TRBV15	NA	TRBJ1-2	NA	TGTGCCACCATCGAAGACAGGATACTTTCTGGCTACACCTTC	CATIEDRILSGYTF
TRBV6-1	NA	TRBJ2-5	TRBD2	TGTGCCAGCAGTGAAGGCATGGGAGCGGGAGTACTACAAGAGACCCAGTACTTC	CASSEGMGAGVLQETQYF
TRBV9	NA	TRBJ1-2	TRBD1	TGTGCCAGCAGTCAAACAGGGGCGGGAAAAGATGGCTACACCTTC	CASSQTGAGKDGYTF
TRBV20-1	NA	TRBJ1-2	NA	TGCAGTGCTTATGGACTGGCTGGGTACACCTTC	CSAYGLAGYTF
TRBV11-2	NA	TRBJ2-5	NA	TGTGCCAGCAGCTTAGGAGTTGCCGAAGAGACCCAGTACTTC	CASSLGVAEETQYF
TRBV28	NA	TRBJ1-2	TRBD1	TGTGCCAGTGCGTCGGGACAGGGGGTTTCTAACTATGGCTACACCTTC	CASASGQGVSNYGYTF
TRBV6-1	NA	TRBJ2-1	NA	TGTGCCAGCAGTGGTAGGGAGCGCGCTGAGCAGTTCTTC	CASSGRERAEQFF
TRBV7-6	NA	TRBJ2-5	TRBD1	TGTGCCAGCAGCCTCGGGACAGGGGGCTTTAAAGACGAGACCCAGTACTTC	CASSLGTGGFKDETQYF
TRBV7-8	NA	TRBJ2-3	NA	TGTGCCAGCAGCTTCGTTCGAGGGACAGATACGCAGTATTTT	CASSFVRGTDTQYF
TRBV28	NA	TRBJ2-7	NA	TGTGCCAGCAGCCCGACACAGGGAAAACAGAGCTCCTACGAGCAGTACTTC	CASSPTQGKQSSYEQYF
TRBV28	NA	TRBJ2-1	TRBD2	TGTGCCAGCAGTTCAAGGTTTTCCGGGAGGCATGAGCAGTTCTTC	CASSSRFSGRHEQFF
TRBV28	NA	TRBJ2-7	NA	TGTGCCAGCAGTCTGCGGGTGGTTAAAGGGCAGTACTTC	CASSLRVVKGQYF
TRBV15	once	TRBJ2-2	NA	TGTGCCACCAGCGTCCTTAGTCCCACCGGGGAGCTGTTTTTT	CATSVLSPTGELFF
TRBV11-1	NA	TRBJ2-2	NA	TGTGCCAGCAGCCAGCGAACTAGAGCGGACGTCACCGGGGAGCTGTTTTTT	CASSQRTRADVTGELFF
TRBV5-5	NA	TRBJ1-1	NA	TGTGCCAGCAGCTTGTCCGGTGACACTGAAGCTTTCTTT	CASSLSGDTEAFF
TRBV29-1	many	TRBJ2-1	TRBD1	TGCAGCGCCCCGGGACAGGGGGTTCGGAATGAGCAGTTCTTC	CSAPGQGVRNEQFF
TRBV15	once	TRBJ2-1	TRBD2	TGTGCCACCAGCAGACGGACTAGCGGGAGTCCAGATGAGCAGTTCTTC	CATSRRTSGSPDEQFF
TRBV5-1	NA	TRBJ2-3	TRBD2	TGCGCCAGCAGCTTGTTGCCAGCGGGAGAGGGTCCAGATACGCAGTATTTT	CASSLLPAGEGPDTQYF
TRBV28	NA	TRBJ1-1	TRBD1	TGTGCCAGCAGTTTCCCGGGACAGGGTAAGGATGAAGCTTTCTTT	CASSFPGQGKDEAFF
TRBV28	NA	TRBJ1-5	TRBD1	TGTGCCAGCAGTACAGGGGATAGCAATCAGCCCCAGCATTTT	CASSTGDSNQPQHF